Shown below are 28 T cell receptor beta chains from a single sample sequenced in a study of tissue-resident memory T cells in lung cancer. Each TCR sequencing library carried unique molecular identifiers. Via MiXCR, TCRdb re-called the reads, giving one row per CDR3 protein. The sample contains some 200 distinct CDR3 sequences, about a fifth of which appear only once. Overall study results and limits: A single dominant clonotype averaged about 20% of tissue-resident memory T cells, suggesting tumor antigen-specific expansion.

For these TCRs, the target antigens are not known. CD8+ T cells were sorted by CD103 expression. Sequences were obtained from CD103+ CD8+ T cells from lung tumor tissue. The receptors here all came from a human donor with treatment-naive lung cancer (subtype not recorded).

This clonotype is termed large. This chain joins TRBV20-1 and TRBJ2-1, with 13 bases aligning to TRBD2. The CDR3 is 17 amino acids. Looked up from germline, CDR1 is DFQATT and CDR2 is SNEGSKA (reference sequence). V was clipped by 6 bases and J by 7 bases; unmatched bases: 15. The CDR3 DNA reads TGCAGTGCCGCCTCGCTTCGACTAGCGGGGGGTTGGAATGAGCAGTTCTTC. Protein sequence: CSAASLRLAGGWNEQFF.

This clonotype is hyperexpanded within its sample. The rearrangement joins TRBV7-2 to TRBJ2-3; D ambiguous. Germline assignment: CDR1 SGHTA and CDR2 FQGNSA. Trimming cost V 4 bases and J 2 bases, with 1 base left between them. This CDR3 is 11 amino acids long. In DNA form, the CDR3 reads TGTGCCAGCAGCTACACAGATACGCAGTATTTT. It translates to CASSYTDTQYF.

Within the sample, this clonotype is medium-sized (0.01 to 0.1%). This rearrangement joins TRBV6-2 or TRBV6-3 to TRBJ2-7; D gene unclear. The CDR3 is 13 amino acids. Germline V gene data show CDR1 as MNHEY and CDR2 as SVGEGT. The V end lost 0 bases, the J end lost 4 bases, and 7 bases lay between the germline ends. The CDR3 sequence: CASSYSGEYEQYF. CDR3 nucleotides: TGTGCCAGCAGTTACTCGGGCGAGTACGAGCAGTACTTC.

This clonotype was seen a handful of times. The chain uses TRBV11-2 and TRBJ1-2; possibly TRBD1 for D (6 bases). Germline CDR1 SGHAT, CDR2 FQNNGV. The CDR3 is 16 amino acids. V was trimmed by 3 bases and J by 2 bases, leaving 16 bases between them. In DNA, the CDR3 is TGTGCCAGCAGCTTTAGAGCAGGGGAAACCAACTATGGCTACACCTTC. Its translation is CASSFRAGETNYGYTF.

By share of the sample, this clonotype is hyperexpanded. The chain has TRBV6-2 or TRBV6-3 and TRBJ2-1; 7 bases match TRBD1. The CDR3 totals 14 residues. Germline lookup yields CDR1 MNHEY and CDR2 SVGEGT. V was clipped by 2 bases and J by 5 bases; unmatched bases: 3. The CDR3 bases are TGTGCCAGCAGTTACGGGACAGCCAACAATGAGCAGTTCTTC. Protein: CASSYGTANNEQFF.

The CDR3 nucleotides are TGTGCCACCAGTGATTTAGGAGGGACCCAGCATTTT. Amino acids: CATSDLGGTQHF. The V gene is TRBV24-1, the J gene TRBJ1-5; D is unclear. This CDR3 is built from 12 residues. From germline, CDR1 is KGHDR and CDR2 SFDVKD. Trimming pared 1 base from V and 11 bases from J, leaving 8 bases between.

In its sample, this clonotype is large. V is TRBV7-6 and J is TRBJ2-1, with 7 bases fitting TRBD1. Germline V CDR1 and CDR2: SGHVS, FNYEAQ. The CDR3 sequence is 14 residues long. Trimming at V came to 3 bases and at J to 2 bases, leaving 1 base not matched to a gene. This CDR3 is CASSFGTAYNEQFF. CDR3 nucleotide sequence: TGTGCCAGCAGCTTTGGGACAGCCTACAATGAGCAGTTCTTC.

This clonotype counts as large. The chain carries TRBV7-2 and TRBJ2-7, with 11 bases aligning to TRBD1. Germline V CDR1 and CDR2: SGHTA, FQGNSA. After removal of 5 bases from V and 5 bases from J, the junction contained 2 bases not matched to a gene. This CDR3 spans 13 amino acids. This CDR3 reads CASSQGQGDEQYF. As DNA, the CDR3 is TGTGCCAGCAGCCAGGGACAGGGGGACGAGCAGTACTTC.

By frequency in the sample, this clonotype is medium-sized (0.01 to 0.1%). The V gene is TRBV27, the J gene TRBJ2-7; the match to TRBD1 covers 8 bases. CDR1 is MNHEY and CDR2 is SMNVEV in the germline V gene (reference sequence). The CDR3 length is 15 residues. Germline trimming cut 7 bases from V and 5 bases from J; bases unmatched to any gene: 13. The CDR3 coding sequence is TGTGCCAGCAAAAACCACGGGACAGGCTTAGACGAGCAGTACTTC. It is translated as CASKNHGTGLDEQYF.

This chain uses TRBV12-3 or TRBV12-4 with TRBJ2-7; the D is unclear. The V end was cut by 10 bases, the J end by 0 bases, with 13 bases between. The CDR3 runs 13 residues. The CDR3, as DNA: TGTGCCAACAGCTGGAAAGGCTCCTACGAGCAGTACTTC. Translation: CANSWKGSYEQYF.

The CDR3 spells CASAGTSESNEQFF. DNA for the CDR3: TGTGCCAGCGCCGGGACTAGCGAGTCCAATGAGCAGTTCTTC. V is TRBV2 and J is TRBJ2-1; TRBD2 aligns across 10 bases. The CDR3 is 14 amino acids. In germline, CDR1 is SNHLY, CDR2 FYNNEI. With 8 bases clipped from V and 6 bases from J, the junction kept 7 bases outside the gene matches. Full variable domain (outside the CDR3, taken from reference TRBV2 and TRBJ2-1): EPEVTQTPSHQVTQMGQEVILRCVPISNHLYFYWYRQILGQKVEFLVSFYNNEISEKSEIFDDQFSVERPDGSNFTLKIRSTKLEDSAMYFCASAGTSESNEQFFGPGTRLTVL.

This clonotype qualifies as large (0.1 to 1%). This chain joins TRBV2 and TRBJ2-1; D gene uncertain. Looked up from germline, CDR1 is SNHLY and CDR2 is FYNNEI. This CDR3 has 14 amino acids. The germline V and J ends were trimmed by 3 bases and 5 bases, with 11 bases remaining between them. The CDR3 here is CASSESTLHNEQFF. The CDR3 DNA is TGTGCCAGCAGTGAGTCAACGCTCCACAATGAGCAGTTCTTC.

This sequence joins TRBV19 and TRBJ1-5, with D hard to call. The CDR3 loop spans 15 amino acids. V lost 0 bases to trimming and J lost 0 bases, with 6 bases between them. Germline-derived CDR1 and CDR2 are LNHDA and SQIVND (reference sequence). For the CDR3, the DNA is TGTGCCAGTAGTATAGATCTATATAGCAATCAGCCCCAGCATTTT. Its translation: CASSIDLYSNQPQHF.

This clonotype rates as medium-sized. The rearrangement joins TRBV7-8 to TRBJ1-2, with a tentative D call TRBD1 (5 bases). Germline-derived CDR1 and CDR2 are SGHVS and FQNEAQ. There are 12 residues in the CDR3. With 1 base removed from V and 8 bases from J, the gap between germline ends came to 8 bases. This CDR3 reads CASSLGRDGYTF. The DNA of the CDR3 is TGTGCCAGCAGCTTAGGACGGGACGGCTACACCTTC. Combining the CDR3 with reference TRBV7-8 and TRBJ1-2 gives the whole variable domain GAGVSQSPRYKVAKRGQDVALRCDPISGHVSLFWYQQALGQGPEFLTYFQNEAQLDKSGLPSDRFFAERPEGSVSTLKIQRTQQEDSAVYLCASSLGRDGYTFGSGTRLTVV.

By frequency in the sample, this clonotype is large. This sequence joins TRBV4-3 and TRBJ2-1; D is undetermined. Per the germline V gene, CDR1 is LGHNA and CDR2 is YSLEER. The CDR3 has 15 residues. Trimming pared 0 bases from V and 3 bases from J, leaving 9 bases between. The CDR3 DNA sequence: TGCGCCAGCAGCCAAGACGGAGCCCGCTACAATGAGCAGTTCTTC. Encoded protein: CASSQDGARYNEQFF.

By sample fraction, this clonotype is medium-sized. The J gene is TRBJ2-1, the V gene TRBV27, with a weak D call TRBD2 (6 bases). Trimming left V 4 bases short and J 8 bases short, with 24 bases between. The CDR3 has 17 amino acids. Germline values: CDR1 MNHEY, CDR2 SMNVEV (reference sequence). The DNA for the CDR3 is TGTGCCAGCAGTTCATCTTCGGGGGACGGGGGTAAAGATGAGCAGTTCTTC. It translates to CASSSSSGDGGKDEQFF.

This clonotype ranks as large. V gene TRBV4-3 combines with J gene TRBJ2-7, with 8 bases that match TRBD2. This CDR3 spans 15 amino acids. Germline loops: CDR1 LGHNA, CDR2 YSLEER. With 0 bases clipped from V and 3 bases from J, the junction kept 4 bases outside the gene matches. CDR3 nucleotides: TGCGCCAGCAGCCAAGAAAGCGGGAGTTACTACGAGCAGTACTTC. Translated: CASSQESGSYYEQYF.

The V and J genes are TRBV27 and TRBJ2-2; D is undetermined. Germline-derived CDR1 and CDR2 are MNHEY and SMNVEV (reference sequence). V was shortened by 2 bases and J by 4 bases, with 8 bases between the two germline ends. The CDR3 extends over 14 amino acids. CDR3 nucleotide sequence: TGTGCCAGCAGTTTAAGTCCGATCACCGGGGAGCTGTTTTTT. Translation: CASSLSPITGELFF.

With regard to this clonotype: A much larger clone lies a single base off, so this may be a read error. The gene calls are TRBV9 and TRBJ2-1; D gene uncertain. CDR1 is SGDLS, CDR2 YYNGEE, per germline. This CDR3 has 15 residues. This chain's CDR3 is CAISPYLGSYNEQFF. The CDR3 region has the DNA TGTGCCATCAGCCCTTATCTTGGCTCCTACAATGAGCAGTTCTTC.

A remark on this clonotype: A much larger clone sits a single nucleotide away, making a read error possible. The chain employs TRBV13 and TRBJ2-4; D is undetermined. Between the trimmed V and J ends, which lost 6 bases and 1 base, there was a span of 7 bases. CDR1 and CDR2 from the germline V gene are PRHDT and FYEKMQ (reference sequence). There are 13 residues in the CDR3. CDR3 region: CASRWFAKNIQYF. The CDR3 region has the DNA TGTGCCAGCAGGTGGTTTGCCAAAAACATTCAGTACTTC. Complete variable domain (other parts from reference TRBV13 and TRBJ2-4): AAGVIQSPRHLIKEKRETATLKCYPIPRHDTVYWYQQGPGQDPQFLISFYEKMQSDKGSIPDRFSAQQFSDYHSELNMSSLELGDSALYFCASRWFAKNIQYFGAGTRLSVL.

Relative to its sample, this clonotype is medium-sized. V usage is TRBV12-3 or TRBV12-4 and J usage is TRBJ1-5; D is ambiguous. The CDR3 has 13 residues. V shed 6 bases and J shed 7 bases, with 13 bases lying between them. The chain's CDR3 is CASRQESGQPQHF. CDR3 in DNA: TGTGCCAGCAGGCAAGAGTCGGGGCAGCCCCAGCATTTT.

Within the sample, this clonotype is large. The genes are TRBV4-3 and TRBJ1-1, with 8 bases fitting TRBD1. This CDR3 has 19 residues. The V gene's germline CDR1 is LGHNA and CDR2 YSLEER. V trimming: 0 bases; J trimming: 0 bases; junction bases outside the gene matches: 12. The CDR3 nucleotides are TGCGCCAGCAGCCAAGATAGGAAGAGGACAGGGCCCTTGAACACTGAAGCTTTCTTT. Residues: CASSQDRKRTGPLNTEAFF.

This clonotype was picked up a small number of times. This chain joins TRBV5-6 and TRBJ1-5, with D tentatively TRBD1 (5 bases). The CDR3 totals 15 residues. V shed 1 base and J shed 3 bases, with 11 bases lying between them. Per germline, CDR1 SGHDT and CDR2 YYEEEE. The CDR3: CASSLTGGDNQPQHF. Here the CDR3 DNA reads TGTGCCAGCAGCTTGACAGGTGGGGACAATCAGCCCCAGCATTTT.

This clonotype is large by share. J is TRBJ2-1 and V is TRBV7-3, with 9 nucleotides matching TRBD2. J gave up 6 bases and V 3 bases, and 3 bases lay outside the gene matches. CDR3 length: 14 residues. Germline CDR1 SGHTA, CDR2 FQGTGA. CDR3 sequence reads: CASSFGGGANEQFF. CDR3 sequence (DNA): TGTGCCAGCAGCTTTGGCGGGGGGGCCAATGAGCAGTTCTTC.

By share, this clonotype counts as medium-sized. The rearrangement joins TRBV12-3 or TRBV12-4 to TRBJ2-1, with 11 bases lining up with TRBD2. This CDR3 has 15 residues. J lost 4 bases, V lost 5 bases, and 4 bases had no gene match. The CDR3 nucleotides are TGTGCCAGCAGTCCACTAGCGGGGGTTTACAATGAGCAGTTCTTC. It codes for CASSPLAGVYNEQFF.

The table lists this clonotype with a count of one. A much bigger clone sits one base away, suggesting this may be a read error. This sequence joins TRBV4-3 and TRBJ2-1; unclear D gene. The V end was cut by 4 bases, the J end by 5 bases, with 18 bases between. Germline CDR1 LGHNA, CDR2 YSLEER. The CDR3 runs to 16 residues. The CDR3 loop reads CASSPSSTTPHNEQFF. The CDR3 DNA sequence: TGCGCCAGCAGCCCGTCGTCTACAACCCCCCACAATGAGCAGTTCTTC.

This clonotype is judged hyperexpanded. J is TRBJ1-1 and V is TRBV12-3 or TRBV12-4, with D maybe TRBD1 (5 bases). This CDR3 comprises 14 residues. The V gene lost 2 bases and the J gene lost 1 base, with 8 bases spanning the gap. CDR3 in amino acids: CASSLTGPNTEAFF. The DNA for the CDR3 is TGTGCCAGCAGTTTAACGGGGCCGAACACTGAAGCTTTCTTT.

The CDR3 loop is CASSKAEKQWYRVPWEQYF. The CDR3 nucleotides read TGTGCCAGCAGCAAAGCCGAAAAGCAATGGTACAGGGTTCCCTGGGAGCAGTACTTC. The chain recombines TRBV21-1 with TRBJ2-7; the D call TRBD1 from the table was never checked on the DNA. TRBV21-1 is an annotated pseudogene. The CDR3 spans 19 residues.